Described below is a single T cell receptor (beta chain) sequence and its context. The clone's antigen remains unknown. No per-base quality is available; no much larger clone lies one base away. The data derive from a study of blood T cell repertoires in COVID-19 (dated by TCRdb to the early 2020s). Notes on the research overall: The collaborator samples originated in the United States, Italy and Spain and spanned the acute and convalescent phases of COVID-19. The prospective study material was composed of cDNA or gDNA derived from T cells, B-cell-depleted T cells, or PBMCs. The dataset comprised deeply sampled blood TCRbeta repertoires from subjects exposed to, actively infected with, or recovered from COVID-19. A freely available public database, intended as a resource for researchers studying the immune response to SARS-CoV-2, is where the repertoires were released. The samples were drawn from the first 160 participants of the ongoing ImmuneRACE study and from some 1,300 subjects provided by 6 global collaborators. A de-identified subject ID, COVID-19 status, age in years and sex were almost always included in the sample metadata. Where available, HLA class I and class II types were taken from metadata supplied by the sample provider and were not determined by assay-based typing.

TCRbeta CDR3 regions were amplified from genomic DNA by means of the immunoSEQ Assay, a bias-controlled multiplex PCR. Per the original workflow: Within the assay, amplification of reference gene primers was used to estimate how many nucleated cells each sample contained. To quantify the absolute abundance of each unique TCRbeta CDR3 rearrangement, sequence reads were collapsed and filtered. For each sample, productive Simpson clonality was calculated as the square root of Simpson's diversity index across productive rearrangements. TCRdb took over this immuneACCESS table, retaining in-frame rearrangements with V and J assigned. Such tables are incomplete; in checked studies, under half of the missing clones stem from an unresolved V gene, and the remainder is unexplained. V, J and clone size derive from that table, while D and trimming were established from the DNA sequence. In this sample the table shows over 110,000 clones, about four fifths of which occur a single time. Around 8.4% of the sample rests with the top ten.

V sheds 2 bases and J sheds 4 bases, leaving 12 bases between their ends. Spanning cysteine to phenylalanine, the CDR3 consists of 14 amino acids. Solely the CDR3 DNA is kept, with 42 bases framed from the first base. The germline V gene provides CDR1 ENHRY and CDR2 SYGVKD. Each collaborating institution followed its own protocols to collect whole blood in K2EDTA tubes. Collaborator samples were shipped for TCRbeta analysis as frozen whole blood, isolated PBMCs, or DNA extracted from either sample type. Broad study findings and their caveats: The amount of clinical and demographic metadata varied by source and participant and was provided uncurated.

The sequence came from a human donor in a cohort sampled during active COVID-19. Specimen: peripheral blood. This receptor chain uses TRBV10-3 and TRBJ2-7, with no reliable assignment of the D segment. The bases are TGTGCCATCAGTGAGCAAGCTAGGTTGTACGAGCAGTACTTC. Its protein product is CAISEQARLYEQYF.